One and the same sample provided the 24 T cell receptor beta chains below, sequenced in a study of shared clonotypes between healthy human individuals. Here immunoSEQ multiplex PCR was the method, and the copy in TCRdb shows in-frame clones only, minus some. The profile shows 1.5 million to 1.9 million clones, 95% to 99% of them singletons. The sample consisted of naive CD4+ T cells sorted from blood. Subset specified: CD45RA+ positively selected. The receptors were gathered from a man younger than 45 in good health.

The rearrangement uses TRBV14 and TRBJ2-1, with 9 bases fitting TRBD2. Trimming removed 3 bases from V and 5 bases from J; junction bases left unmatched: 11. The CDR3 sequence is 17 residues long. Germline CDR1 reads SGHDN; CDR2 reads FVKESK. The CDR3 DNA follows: TGTGCCAGCAGCCACGGGAGGGAAGCGGGAGGACACAATGAGCAGTTCTTC. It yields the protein CASSHGREAGGHNEQFF. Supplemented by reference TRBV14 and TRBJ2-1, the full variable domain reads EAGVTQFPSHSVIEKGQTVTLRCDPISGHDNLYWYRRVMGKEIKFLLHFVKESKQDESGMPNNRFLAERTGGTYSTLKVQPAELEDSGVYFCASSHGREAGGHNEQFFGPGTRLTVL.

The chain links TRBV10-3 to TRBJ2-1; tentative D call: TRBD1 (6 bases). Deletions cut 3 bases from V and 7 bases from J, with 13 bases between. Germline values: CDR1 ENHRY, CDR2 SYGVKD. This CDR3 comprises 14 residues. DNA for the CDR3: TGTGCCATCAGTGAACCCCACAGGGCGAATGAGCAGTTCTTC. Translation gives CAISEPHRANEQFF.

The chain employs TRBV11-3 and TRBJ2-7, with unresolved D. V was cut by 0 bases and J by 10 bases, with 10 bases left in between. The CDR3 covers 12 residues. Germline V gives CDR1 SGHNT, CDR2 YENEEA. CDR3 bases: TGTGCCAGCAGCTTAGACCACTCCCCTCAGTACTTC. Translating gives CASSLDHSPQYF.

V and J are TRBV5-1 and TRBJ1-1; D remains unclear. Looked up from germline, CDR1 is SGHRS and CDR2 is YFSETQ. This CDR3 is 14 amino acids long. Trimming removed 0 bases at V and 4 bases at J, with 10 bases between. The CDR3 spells CASSLAGTITEAFF. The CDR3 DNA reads TGCGCCAGCAGCTTGGCAGGTACGATCACTGAAGCTTTCTTT.

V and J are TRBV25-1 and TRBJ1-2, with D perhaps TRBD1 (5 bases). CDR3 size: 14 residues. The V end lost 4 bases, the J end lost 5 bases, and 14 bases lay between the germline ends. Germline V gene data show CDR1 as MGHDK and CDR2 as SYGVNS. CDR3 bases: TGTGCCAGCAGTGTTACAGGCCTGGGTTATGGCTACACCTTC. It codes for CASSVTGLGYGYTF.

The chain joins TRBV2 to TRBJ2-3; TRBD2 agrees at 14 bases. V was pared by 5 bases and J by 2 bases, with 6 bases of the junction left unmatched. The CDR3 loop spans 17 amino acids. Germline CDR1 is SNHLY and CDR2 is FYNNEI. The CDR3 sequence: CASSPGLAGELTDTQYF. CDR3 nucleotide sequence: TGTGCCAGCAGTCCGGGACTAGCGGGAGAACTCACAGATACGCAGTATTTT.

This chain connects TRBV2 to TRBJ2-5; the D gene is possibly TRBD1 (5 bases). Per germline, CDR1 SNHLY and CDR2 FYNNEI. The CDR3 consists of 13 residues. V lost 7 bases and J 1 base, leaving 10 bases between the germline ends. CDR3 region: CASTRQSQETQYF. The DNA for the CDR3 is TGTGCCAGCACCCGACAGTCCCAAGAGACCCAGTACTTC.

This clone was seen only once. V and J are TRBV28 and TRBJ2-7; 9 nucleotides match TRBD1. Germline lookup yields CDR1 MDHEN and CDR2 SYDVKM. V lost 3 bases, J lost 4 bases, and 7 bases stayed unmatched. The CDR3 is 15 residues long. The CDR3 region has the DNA TGTGCCAGCAGTTTCCTGGGACAGGGTCGATACGAGCAGTACTTC. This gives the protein CASSFLGQGRYEQYF.

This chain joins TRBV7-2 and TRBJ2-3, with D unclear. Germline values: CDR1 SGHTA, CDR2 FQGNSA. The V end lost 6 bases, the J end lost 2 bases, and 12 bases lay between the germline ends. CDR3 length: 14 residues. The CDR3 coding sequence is TGTGCCAGCAGTAAACGGTCTTACACAGATACGCAGTATTTT. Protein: CASSKRSYTDTQYF.

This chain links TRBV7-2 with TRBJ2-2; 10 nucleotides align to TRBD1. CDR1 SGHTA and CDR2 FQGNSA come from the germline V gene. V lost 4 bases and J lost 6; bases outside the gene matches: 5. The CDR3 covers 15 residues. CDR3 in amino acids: CASSSGQGLPGELFF. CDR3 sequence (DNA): TGTGCCAGCAGCTCGGGACAGGGGCTCCCCGGGGAGCTGTTTTTT.

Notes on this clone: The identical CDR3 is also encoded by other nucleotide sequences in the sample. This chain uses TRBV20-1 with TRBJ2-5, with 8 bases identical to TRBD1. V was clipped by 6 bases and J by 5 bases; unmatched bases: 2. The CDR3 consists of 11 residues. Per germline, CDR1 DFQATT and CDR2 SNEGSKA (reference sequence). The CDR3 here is CSARQGETQYF. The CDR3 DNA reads TGCAGTGCGCGACAGGGGGAGACCCAGTACTTC.

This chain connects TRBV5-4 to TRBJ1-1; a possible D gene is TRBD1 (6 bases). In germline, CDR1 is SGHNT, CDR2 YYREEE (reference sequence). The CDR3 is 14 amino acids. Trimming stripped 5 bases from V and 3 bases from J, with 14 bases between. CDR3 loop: CASRRGGGHTEAFF. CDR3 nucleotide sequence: TGTGCCAGCAGAAGGGGAGGGGGGCACACTGAAGCTTTCTTT.

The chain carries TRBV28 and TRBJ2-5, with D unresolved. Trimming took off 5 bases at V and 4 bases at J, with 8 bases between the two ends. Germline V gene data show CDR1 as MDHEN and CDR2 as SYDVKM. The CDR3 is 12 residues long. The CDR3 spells CASSRDGETQYF. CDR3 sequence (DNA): TGTGCCAGCAGTCGAGACGGAGAGACCCAGTACTTC.

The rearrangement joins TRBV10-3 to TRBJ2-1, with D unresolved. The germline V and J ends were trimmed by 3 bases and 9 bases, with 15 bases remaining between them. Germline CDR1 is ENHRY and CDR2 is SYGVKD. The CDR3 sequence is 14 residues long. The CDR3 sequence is CAISEPELRIEQFF. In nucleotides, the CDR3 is TGTGCCATCAGTGAACCTGAACTGAGGATTGAGCAGTTCTTC.

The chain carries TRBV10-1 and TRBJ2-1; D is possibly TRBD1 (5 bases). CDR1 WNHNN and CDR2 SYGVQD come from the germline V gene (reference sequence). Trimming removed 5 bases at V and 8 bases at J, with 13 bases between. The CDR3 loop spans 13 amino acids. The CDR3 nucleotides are TGCGCCAGCAGTAGCTACAGGAACGATGAGCAGTTCTTC. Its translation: CASSSYRNDEQFF.

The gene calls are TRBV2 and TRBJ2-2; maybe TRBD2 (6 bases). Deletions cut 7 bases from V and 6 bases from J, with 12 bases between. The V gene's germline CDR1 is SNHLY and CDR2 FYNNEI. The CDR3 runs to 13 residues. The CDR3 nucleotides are TGTGCCAGCATCAGGGAGGTGGCCGGGGAGCTGTTTTTT. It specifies CASIREVAGELFF. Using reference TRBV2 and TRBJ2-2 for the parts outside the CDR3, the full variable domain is EPEVTQTPSHQVTQMGQEVILRCVPISNHLYFYWYRQILGQKVEFLVSFYNNEISEKSEIFDDQFSVERPDGSNFTLKIRSTKLEDSAMYFCASIREVAGELFFGEGSRLTVL.

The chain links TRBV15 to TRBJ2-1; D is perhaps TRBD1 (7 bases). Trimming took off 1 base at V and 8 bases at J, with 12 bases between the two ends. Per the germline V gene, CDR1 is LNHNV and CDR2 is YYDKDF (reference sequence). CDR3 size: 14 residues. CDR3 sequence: CATSRGPGGYEQFF. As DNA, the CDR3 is TGTGCCACCAGCAGAGGACCAGGGGGGTATGAGCAGTTCTTC.

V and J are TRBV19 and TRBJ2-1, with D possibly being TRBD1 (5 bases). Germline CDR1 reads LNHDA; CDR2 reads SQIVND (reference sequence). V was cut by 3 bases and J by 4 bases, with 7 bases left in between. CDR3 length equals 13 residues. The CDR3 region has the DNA TGTGCCAGTAGTATGGGGCCGTACAATGAGCAGTTCTTC. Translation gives CASSMGPYNEQFF. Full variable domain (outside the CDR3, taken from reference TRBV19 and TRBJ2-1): DGGITQSPKYLFRKEGQNVTLSCEQNLNHDAMYWYRQDPGQGLRLIYYSQIVNDFQKGDIAEGYSVSREKKESFPLTVTSAQKNPTAFYLCASSMGPYNEQFFGPGTRLTVL.

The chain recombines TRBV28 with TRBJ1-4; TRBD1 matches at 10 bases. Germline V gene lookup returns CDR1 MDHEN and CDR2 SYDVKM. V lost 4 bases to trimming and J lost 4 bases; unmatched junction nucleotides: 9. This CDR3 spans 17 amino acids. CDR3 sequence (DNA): TGTGCCAGCAGTTCCCACCTAAGGGACAGGGGTAATGAAAAACTGTTTTTT. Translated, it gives CASSSHLRDRGNEKLFF.

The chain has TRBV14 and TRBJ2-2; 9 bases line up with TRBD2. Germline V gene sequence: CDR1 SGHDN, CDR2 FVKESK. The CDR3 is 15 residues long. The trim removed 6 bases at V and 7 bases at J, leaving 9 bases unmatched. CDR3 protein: CASRLAGSLGGELFF. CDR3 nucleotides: TGTGCCAGCAGGCTAGCGGGAAGCCTGGGCGGGGAGCTGTTTTTT. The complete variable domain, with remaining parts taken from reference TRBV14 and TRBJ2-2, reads EAGVTQFPSHSVIEKGQTVTLRCDPISGHDNLYWYRRVMGKEIKFLLHFVKESKQDESGMPNNRFLAERTGGTYSTLKVQPAELEDSGVYFCASRLAGSLGGELFFGEGSRLTVL.

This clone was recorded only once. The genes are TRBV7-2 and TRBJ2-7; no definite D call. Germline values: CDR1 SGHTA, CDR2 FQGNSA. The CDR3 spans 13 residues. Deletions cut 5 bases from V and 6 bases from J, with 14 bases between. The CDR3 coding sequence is TGTGCCAGCAGCCCCACCCCAGCTGTCGAGCAGTACTTC. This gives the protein CASSPTPAVEQYF.

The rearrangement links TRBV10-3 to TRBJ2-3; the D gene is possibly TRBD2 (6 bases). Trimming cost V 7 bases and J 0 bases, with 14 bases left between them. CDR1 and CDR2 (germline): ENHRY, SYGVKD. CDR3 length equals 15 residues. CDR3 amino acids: CAITQGGGSTDTQYF. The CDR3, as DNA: TGTGCCATCACCCAGGGAGGCGGGAGCACAGATACGCAGTATTTT.

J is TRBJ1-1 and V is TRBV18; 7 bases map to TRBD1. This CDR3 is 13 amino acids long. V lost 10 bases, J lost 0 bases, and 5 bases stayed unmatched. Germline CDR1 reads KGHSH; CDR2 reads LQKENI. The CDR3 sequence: CATRQGLNTEAFF. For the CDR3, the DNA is TGTGCCACTCGACAGGGACTGAACACTGAAGCTTTCTTT.

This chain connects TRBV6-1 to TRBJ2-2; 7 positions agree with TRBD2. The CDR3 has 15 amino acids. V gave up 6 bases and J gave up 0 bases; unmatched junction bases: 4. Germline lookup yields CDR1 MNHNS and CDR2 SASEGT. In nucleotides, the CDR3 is TGTGCCAGCAGCCCGGGACTATCGAACACCGGGGAGCTGTTTTTT. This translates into CASSPGLSNTGELFF.